Each of the 10 T cell receptor beta chains below was sequenced from the same sample in a study of shared clonotypes between healthy human individuals. Assay: immunoSEQ multiplex PCR; the TCRdb copy retains only in-frame clones and omits some. The table lists around 480,000 clones, almost 80% of them singletons. Sequencing used PBMCs. The receptors were gathered from a woman in her thirties or forties in good health. Some clones in this sample may be carry-over from other donors' samples.

This clone was recorded a few times. The CDR3 coding sequence is TGTGCCAGCAGCCAAGGTCGATGGATGGGTTCACCCCTCCACTTT. Its protein is CASSQGRWMGSPLHF. This chain connects TRBV4-2 to TRBJ1-6; D uncertain. V lost 1 base and J lost 9, with 13 bases in between. The CDR3 is made up of 15 amino acids. CDR1 and CDR2 (germline): LGHNA, YNFKEQ.

At least ten counts were recorded for this clone. This chain uses TRBV18 with TRBJ2-2; TRBD2 aligns across 7 bases. Germline CDR1 and CDR2: KGHSH and LQKENI. Losses at the gene ends were 2 bases for V and 0 bases for J; bases not matched to a gene: 0. The CDR3 has 15 amino acids. The CDR3 bases are TGTGCCAGCTCACCAAGCGGGACGAACACCGGGGAGCTGTTTTTT. Translated, it gives CASSPSGTNTGELFF.

The V and J genes are TRBV2 and TRBJ2-6; D is undetermined. CDR1 is SNHLY and CDR2 is FYNNEI in the germline V gene. The V and J ends lost 2 bases and 0 bases respectively, with 11 bases between them. CDR3 length equals 17 residues. The chain's CDR3 is CASSESQRNSGANVLTF. CDR3 DNA sequence: TGTGCCAGCAGTGAATCTCAGCGAAACTCTGGGGCCAACGTCCTGACTTTC.

This clone was seen more than once but under ten times. This chain joins TRBV28 and TRBJ1-1; D unresolved. This CDR3 spans 13 amino acids. Trimming took 6 bases from V and 1 from J, leaving 9 bases between them. Germline V gives CDR1 MDHEN, CDR2 SYDVKM. Here the CDR3 reads CASSPPWNTEAFF. The CDR3 DNA follows: TGTGCCAGCAGCCCCCCGTGGAACACTGAAGCTTTCTTT.

V and J are TRBV5-4 and TRBJ2-3, with D possibly TRBD2 on 5 matching bases. Trimming cost V 0 bases and J 0 bases, with 8 bases left between them. There are 15 residues in the CDR3. In germline, CDR1 is SGHNT, CDR2 YYREEE (reference sequence). The CDR3 is CASSLVGASTDTQYF. Written as DNA, the CDR3 is TGTGCCAGCAGCTTGGTGGGAGCTAGCACAGATACGCAGTATTTT.

V gene TRBV10-1 combines with J gene TRBJ2-1; 8 bases agree with TRBD2. The germline gives CDR1 WNHNN, CDR2 SYGVQD (reference sequence). V was pared by 5 bases and J by 6 bases, with 9 bases of the junction left unmatched. This CDR3 comprises 15 residues. The CDR3 here is CASSPAGGGSNEQFF. The CDR3 nucleotides are TGCGCCAGCAGTCCGGCGGGCGGGGGGTCCAATGAGCAGTTCTTC.

A word on this clone: The identical CDR3 is also encoded by other nucleotide sequences in the sample. The gene calls are TRBV5-1 and TRBJ2-7, with 10 bases that match TRBD2. The CDR3 loop spans 15 amino acids. Trimming cost V 4 bases and J 0 bases; bases outside gene matches: 4. Germline V gives CDR1 SGHRS, CDR2 YFSETQ. The CDR3 DNA sequence: TGCGCCAGCAGCCTAGGACTAGCGGACTCCTACGAGCAGTACTTC. Its protein is CASSLGLADSYEQYF. The full variable domain, with the rest looked up from reference TRBV5-1 and TRBJ2-7, is KAGVTQTPRYLIKTRGQQVTLSCSPISGHRSVSWYQQTPGQGLQFLFEYFSETQRNKGNFPGRFSGRQFSNSRSEMNVSTLELGDSALYLCASSLGLADSYEQYFGPGTRLTVT.

The chain couples TRBV5-1 to TRBJ1-2, with D unclear. The germline CDR1 and CDR2 sequences are SGHRS and YFSETQ. Deletions cut 4 bases from V and 4 bases from J, with 11 bases between. The CDR3 loop spans 13 amino acids. The CDR3: CASSIDTGYGYTF. DNA for the CDR3: TGCGCCAGCAGCATTGACACGGGCTATGGCTACACCTTC.

V and J are TRBV4-3 and TRBJ1-1; D is possibly TRBD1 (6 bases). CDR1 LGHNA and CDR2 YSLEER come from the germline V gene. V dropped 3 bases and J dropped 7 bases, with 9 bases sitting between them. The CDR3 sequence is 12 residues long. DNA of the CDR3: TGCGCCAGCAGCCACTTACAGGGTGAAGCTTTCTTT. Translated, it gives CASSHLQGEAFF.

The rearrangement joins TRBV5-1 to TRBJ2-1, with 10 bases matching TRBD2. This CDR3 region has 15 residues. Germline assignment: CDR1 SGHRS and CDR2 YFSETQ. J lost 5 bases, V lost 4 bases, and 6 bases had no gene match. CDR3 sequence reads: CASSVGTSADNEQFF. DNA of the CDR3: TGCGCCAGCAGCGTTGGGACTAGCGCCGACAATGAGCAGTTCTTC.